This T cell receptor (beta chain) emerged from a study of molecular identifiers for immune sequencing clone quantification. The wider study: In replicates, RNA from about 20,000 or 100,000 naive CD8 cells was split five ways, four sequenced.

Overall study results and limits: Beyond 20 RNA copies, clones held over 98% of effector molecules, compared with under 1% in naive cells.

Many counts were recorded for this clonotype. Its antigen is not identified. Bulk TCR library preparation followed previously described methods with listed TCR primers. TCRdb called the PCR reads again in MiXCR, with one record for every CDR3 protein. This table holds about 630,000 distinct CDR3 sequences, approximately 24% found once. Material for sequencing was naive CD8+ T cells from blood, with Jurkat cell RNA spiked in. The subset denotes: FACS-sorted CD8+CD4-CCR7+CD45RA+ naive T cells. This TCR was sampled from a human donor in good health. Some libraries in this study had Jurkat cell RNA spiked in.

CDR3 amino acids: CASSLGHGSNQPQHF. The CDR3 DNA reads TGTGCCAGCAGCTTGGGTCATGGGAGCAATCAGCCCCAGCATTTT. This sequence joins TRBV7-9 and TRBJ1-5, with unresolved D. The CDR3 consists of 15 residues. V was pared by 3 bases and J by 1 base, with 10 bases between. Germline loops: CDR1 SEHNR, CDR2 FQNEAQ (reference sequence).